This T cell receptor beta chain was found in a study of neoadjuvant anti-PD-1 for oral cavity cancer. As for the study in general: Patients without progression received a fourth nivolumab dose around day 43, then surgical resection on days 50-56. Study-wide results and caveats: Treg/Th17 ratio rose with pretreatment blood and fell with post-treatment tumor TCRbeta clonality.

The length of the CDR3 is 15 residues. The germline gives CDR1 MDHEN, CDR2 SYDVKM. V was pared by 5 bases and J by 2 bases, with 6 bases of the junction left unmatched. Comments on this clone: The antigen is undetermined.

TCRdb's copy holds only in-frame clones and misses some; the assay was immunoSEQ multiplex PCR. The sample carries approximately 67,000 clones, around four fifths recorded once. The genes are TRBV28 and TRBJ2-7; 10 bases agree with TRBD2. This receptor was taken from a person aged 40-85 years with oral cavity squamous cell carcinoma. Sample: PBMCs, taken before nivolumab (anti-PD-1) treatment. The CDR3 DNA reads TGTGCCAGCAGTCGCCTAACTAGCGGGACCTACGAGCAGTACTTC. Protein: CASSRLTSGTYEQYF.